This TCR beta chain was captured by sequencing in a study of T cell responses to AZD1222 COVID-19 vaccine. V was cut by 5 bases and J by 7 bases, with 15 bases left in between. Germline values: CDR1 GTSNPN, CDR2 SVGIG (reference sequence). The CDR3 is 12 residues long. General observations from the study: Possibly, clonal diversity was underestimated; donors were largely white British and included more females. Spike-specific TCR breadth and depth grew following two AZD1222 doses.

Generated by immunoSEQ multiplex PCR, the TCRdb table keeps only in-frame clones and is missing some. The sample contains about 180,000 clones, approximately 95% of which appear only once. Notes on this clone: What it binds is unknown.

Specimen: peripheral blood, collected 28 days after the second dose of the MenACWY control vaccine. The receptor was isolated from an adult who received the MenACWY meningococcal vaccine as a control. The chain joins TRBV30 to TRBJ2-7, with a weak D call TRBD2 (6 bases). CDR3 coding DNA: TGTGCCTGGGATGCGGGGAATCGGGAGCAGTACTTC. Translated: CAWDAGNREQYF.